A single sample gave rise to the 29 T cell receptor beta chains below, sequenced in a study of control samples from healthy donors and cancer patients. TCRdb keeps only in-frame clones here, not all; method: immunoSEQ multiplex PCR. The sample shows about 90,000 clones, over 75% of them seen only once. The specimen was blood. The receptor set was obtained from a woman aged 18-35 years in good health.

The rearrangement uses TRBV6-5 and TRBJ1-1, with D unresolved. Trimming left V 2 bases short and J 1 base short, with 11 bases between. Per germline, CDR1 MNHEY and CDR2 SVGAGI. This CDR3 spans 15 amino acids. The chain's CDR3 is CASSYKVGPNTEAFF. CDR3 coding DNA: TGTGCCAGCAGTTACAAGGTCGGCCCGAACACTGAAGCTTTCTTT.

This chain joins TRBV7-6 and TRBJ1-6, with TRBD1 matching 7 bases. The CDR3 runs to 15 residues. With V trimmed by 1 base and J by 10 bases, 7 bases remained unmatched. Germline assignment: CDR1 SGHVS and CDR2 FNYEAQ. In DNA form, the CDR3 reads TGTGCCAGCAGCTTAGACAGGGGCTTCGGCTCACCCCTCCACTTT. It yields the protein CASSLDRGFGSPLHF.

The chain links TRBV5-1 to TRBJ2-7; D possibly corresponds to TRBD2 (6 bases). Germline V gives CDR1 SGHRS, CDR2 YFSETQ. The CDR3 runs to 14 residues. V shed 6 bases and J shed 3 bases, with 16 bases lying between them. CDR3 DNA sequence: TGCGCCAGCACCCCGGGCGGGGTAATCTACGAGCAGTACTTC. Translated, it gives CASTPGGVIYEQYF.

The V gene is TRBV6-2 or TRBV6-3, the J gene TRBJ1-5; maybe TRBD1 (6 bases). Germline V gene sequence: CDR1 MNHEY, CDR2 SVGEGT. The CDR3 loop spans 15 amino acids. Between the trimmed V and J ends, which lost 2 bases and 7 bases, there was a span of 15 bases. CDR3 bases: TGTGCCAGCAGTTACGGGGGCGCGTCGGGCCAGCCCCAGCATTTT. Translation: CASSYGGASGQPQHF.

This clone has only a few counts. V and J are TRBV5-6 and TRBJ1-2; 7 bases are a match to TRBD1. Germline V gene lookup returns CDR1 SGHDT and CDR2 YYEEEE. The CDR3 length is 14 residues. V lost 0 bases and J lost 8; bases outside the gene matches: 7. In DNA, the CDR3 is TGTGCCAGCAGCTTGGGAGGGGGCGCAGGAGGCTACACCTTC. It translates to CASSLGGGAGGYTF.

This clone came up a few times. The V call is TRBV9, the J call TRBJ2-7; D call uncertain. The CDR3 is 15 amino acids. The V gene lost 0 bases and the J gene lost 5 bases, with 15 bases spanning the gap. The germline V gene encodes CDR1 SGDLS and CDR2 YYNGEE. In DNA, the CDR3 is TGTGCCAGCAGCGTAGGTACTGCCTCTAGGGACGAGCAGTACTTC. Its translation: CASSVGTASRDEQYF.

This rearrangement joins TRBV6-5 to TRBJ1-2; D is uncertain. From germline, CDR1 is MNHEY and CDR2 SVGAGI. V lost 7 bases to trimming and J lost 4 bases, with 16 bases between them. This CDR3 comprises 14 residues. DNA for the CDR3: TGTGCCAGCATCGGCCCTACCCAAGGCTATGGCTACACCTTC. The encoded protein is CASIGPTQGYGYTF.

CDR3 coding DNA: TGTGCCAGCACCAGAGGACGGAGGGATGGCTACACCTTC. Translating gives CASTRGRRDGYTF. This rearrangement joins TRBV12-3 or TRBV12-4 to TRBJ1-2; no firm D call. The CDR3 totals 13 residues. V lost 7 bases to trimming and J lost 6 bases, with 15 bases between them.

This clone was seen just once. CDR3 sequence (DNA): TGTGCCAGCAGTGAAATGAAAGGGAGAGCTTTCTTT. Translation gives CASSEMKGRAFF. The V and J genes are TRBV2 and TRBJ1-1; D remains unclear. Germline V gene data show CDR1 as SNHLY and CDR2 as FYNNEI. This CDR3 region has 12 residues. V lost 2 bases and J lost 10, with 11 bases in between. The full variable domain, completed using reference TRBV2 and TRBJ1-1, is EPEVTQTPSHQVTQMGQEVILRCVPISNHLYFYWYRQILGQKVEFLVSFYNNEISEKSEIFDDQFSVERPDGSNFTLKIRSTKLEDSAMYFCASSEMKGRAFFGQGTRLTVV.

This clone was recorded once. The chain links TRBV2 to TRBJ1-2, with 8 positions matching TRBD1. Germline V gene data show CDR1 as SNHLY and CDR2 as FYNNEI. There are 14 residues in the CDR3. V lost 10 bases and J lost 6; bases outside the gene matches: 13. The CDR3 loop is CAIIITGGLDGYTF. CDR3 coding DNA: TGTGCCATCATAATAACAGGGGGACTGGATGGCTACACCTTC.

The chain carries TRBV10-3 and TRBJ1-1; possibly TRBD1 for D (6 bases). The CDR3 spans 15 residues. Germline loops: CDR1 ENHRY, CDR2 SYGVKD. The V gene lost 2 bases and the J gene lost 1 base, with 11 bases spanning the gap. The CDR3 region is CAISEEDSPNTEAFF. The CDR3 nucleotides read TGTGCCATCAGTGAGGAGGACAGCCCGAACACTGAAGCTTTCTTT.

The J gene is TRBJ2-5, the V gene TRBV5-1, with unresolved D. The CDR3 contains 15 residues. Looked up from germline, CDR1 is SGHRS and CDR2 is YFSETQ. With 0 bases removed from V and 4 bases from J, the gap between germline ends came to 13 bases. In DNA form, the CDR3 reads TGCGCCAGCAGCTTGGTGTCGGGCCGTGGAGAGACCCAGTACTTC. Amino acid sequence: CASSLVSGRGETQYF.

The chain combines TRBV11-2 with TRBJ2-3, with TRBD2 matching over 7 bases. CDR1 and CDR2 (germline): SGHAT, FQNNGV. V trimming: 1 base; J trimming: 4 bases; junction bases outside the gene matches: 5. This CDR3 spans 15 amino acids. The CDR3 nucleotides are TGTGCCAGCAGCTTAGTTGGCGGGGGAGCAGATACGCAGTATTTT. It is translated as CASSLVGGGADTQYF. Drawing the rest from reference TRBV11-2 and TRBJ2-3, the complete variable domain is EAGVAQSPRYKIIEKRQSVAFWCNPISGHATLYWYQQILGQGPKLLIQFQNNGVVDDSQLPKDRFSAERLKGVDSTLKIQPAKLEDSAVYLCASSLVGGGADTQYFGPGTRLTVL.

The chain combines TRBV2 with TRBJ1-2; 12 positions match TRBD1. From germline, CDR1 is SNHLY and CDR2 FYNNEI. The junction had 15 bases not matched to a gene; V was cut back by 6 bases and J by 7 bases. This CDR3 is 17 amino acids long. The CDR3 spells CASRNPGTGGIFGGYTF. The CDR3 nucleotides read TGTGCCAGCAGGAACCCCGGGACAGGGGGCATCTTTGGTGGCTACACCTTC.

J is TRBJ1-3 and V is TRBV18; tentatively, D is TRBD1 (5 bases). CDR1 is KGHSH and CDR2 is LQKENI in the germline V gene. The CDR3 runs to 14 residues. V was pared by 4 bases and J by 3 bases, with 10 bases between. CDR3 nucleotides: TGTGCCAGCTCACAGCAGGGCTATGGAAACACCATATATTTT. Translation: CASSQQGYGNTIYF.

This chain joins TRBV6-6 and TRBJ1-2; a weak D match, TRBD1 (6 bases). The CDR3 loop spans 12 amino acids. Germline-derived CDR1 and CDR2 are MNHNY and SVGAGI (reference sequence). For the CDR3, the DNA is TGTGGCACGAGGGGGGGCACGCATGGCTACACCTTC. This encodes CGTRGGTHGYTF.

CDR3 DNA: TGTGCCAGCACCCTGGGGGGACAGGGCCCCTACGAGCAGTACTTC. Translated: CASTLGGQGPYEQYF. The chain has TRBV5-4 and TRBJ2-7, with 9 bases matching TRBD1. V shed 6 bases, J shed 2 bases, and the junction held 9 bases outside the gene matches. The CDR3 extends over 15 amino acids. CDR1 SGHNT and CDR2 YYREEE come from the germline V gene (reference sequence).

V usage is TRBV19 and J usage is TRBJ2-5; D may be TRBD1 or TRBD2 (5 bases each). V lost 1 base to trimming and J lost 1 base, with 10 bases between them. Germline CDR1 LNHDA, CDR2 SQIVND (reference sequence). The CDR3 extends over 15 amino acids. This CDR3 is CASSIGDLLQETQYF. CDR3 DNA sequence: TGTGCCAGTAGTATAGGGGACCTCCTCCAAGAGACCCAGTACTTC.

J is TRBJ2-2 and V is TRBV7-9; D is possibly TRBD1 (6 bases). Trimming shortened V by 2 bases and J by 6 bases, and 10 bases separated the two germline ends. The CDR3 is 14 residues long. Germline loops: CDR1 SEHNR, CDR2 FQNEAQ (reference sequence). CDR3 residues: CASSLPQGPGELFF. The DNA for the CDR3 is TGTGCCAGCAGCTTACCACAGGGTCCCGGGGAGCTGTTTTTT. Full variable domain (outside the CDR3, taken from reference TRBV7-9 and TRBJ2-2): DTGVSQNPRHKITKRGQNVTFRCDPISEHNRLYWYRQTLGQGPEFLTYFQNEAQLEKSRLLSDRFSAERPKGSFSTLEIQRTEQGDSAMYLCASSLPQGPGELFFGEGSRLTVL.

This rearrangement joins TRBV5-8 to TRBJ2-3, with a tentative D call TRBD1 (6 bases). Germline V gene lookup returns CDR1 SGHTS and CDR2 YDEGEE. There are 15 residues in the CDR3. V lost 0 bases and J 2 bases, leaving 10 bases between the germline ends. The CDR3 nucleotides read TGTGCCAGCAGCTTGGTGGACAGCCCCACAGATACGCAGTATTTT. Its translation: CASSLVDSPTDTQYF.

The J gene is TRBJ2-1, the V gene TRBV7-7; D uncertain. Trimming shortened V by 0 bases and J by 0 bases, and 6 bases separated the two germline ends. CDR1 is SSHAT, CDR2 FNYEAQ, per germline (reference sequence). The CDR3 contains 15 residues. This CDR3 is CASSLAPVSYNEQFF. DNA for the CDR3: TGTGCCAGCAGCTTAGCACCGGTCTCCTACAATGAGCAGTTCTTC.

This clone was observed a handful of times. The rearrangement uses TRBV11-3 and TRBJ2-3, with TRBD1 matching 7 bases. The CDR3 is 16 amino acids. Per germline, CDR1 SGHNT and CDR2 YENEEA. V dropped 5 bases and J dropped 1; count of bases not matched to a gene: 9. CDR3 protein: CASSTGVTIGTDTQYF. CDR3 nucleotides: TGTGCCAGCAGCACAGGGGTAACAATTGGCACAGATACGCAGTATTTT. The full variable domain, completed using reference TRBV11-3 and TRBJ2-3, is EAGVVQSPRYKIIEKKQPVAFWCNPISGHNTLYWYLQNLGQGPELLIRYENEEAVDDSQLPKDRFSAERLKGVDSTLKIQPAELGDSAVYLCASSTGVTIGTDTQYFGPGTRLTVL.

The V gene is TRBV20-1, the J gene TRBJ2-3; 7 nucleotides agree with TRBD2. Trimming took 3 bases from V and 2 from J; bases not matched to a gene: 11. In germline, CDR1 is DFQATT, CDR2 SNEGSKA (reference sequence). CDR3 length: 16 residues. This CDR3 reads CSASVAGRLFTDTQYF. The CDR3 DNA follows: TGCAGTGCTAGTGTAGCGGGCCGACTTTTCACAGATACGCAGTATTTT.

The chain couples TRBV6-5 to TRBJ1-3; 11 positions match TRBD1. CDR1 and CDR2 (germline): MNHEY, SVGAGI. This CDR3 is built from 15 residues. After removal of 6 bases from V and 2 bases from J, the junction contained 3 bases not matched to a gene. CDR3 nucleotides: TGTGCCAGCAGGGACAGGGGGCTTGCTGGAAACACCATATATTTT. It translates to CASRDRGLAGNTIYF.

The chain recombines TRBV18 with TRBJ2-3; D may match TRBD1 or TRBD2 (5 bases each). Germline-derived CDR1 and CDR2 are KGHSH and LQKENI. V gave up 3 bases and J gave up 6 bases, with 19 bases separating them. The CDR3 runs to 16 residues. The chain's CDR3 is CASSPKWGSDGDTQYF. In nucleotides, the CDR3 is TGTGCCAGCTCACCTAAGTGGGGGTCCGACGGGGATACGCAGTATTTT.

The rearrangement joins TRBV4-1 to TRBJ2-3; D call uncertain. Germline V gene data show CDR1 as MGHRA and CDR2 as YSYEKL. V was cut by 2 bases and J by 2 bases, with 11 bases left in between. The CDR3 covers 15 residues. This CDR3 is CASSQFHDSTDTQYF. CDR3 coding DNA: TGCGCCAGCAGCCAATTCCACGACTCCACAGATACGCAGTATTTT.

CDR3 nucleotides: TGTGCCAGCAGTCGACAGGGAGTAGGCAATCAGCCCCAGCATTTT. Translated, it gives CASSRQGVGNQPQHF. The genes are TRBV6-5 and TRBJ1-5; 7 positions agree with TRBD1. Germline loops: CDR1 MNHEY, CDR2 SVGAGI. V trimming: 5 bases; J trimming: 2 bases; junction bases outside the gene matches: 6. The CDR3 has 15 residues.

This clone was recorded once. The chain joins TRBV19 to TRBJ2-1, with 7 bases lining up with TRBD2. CDR1 and CDR2 (germline): LNHDA, SQIVND (reference sequence). The J segment lost 1 base and the V segment lost 4 bases, leaving 10 bases of the junction unmatched. The CDR3 covers 17 residues. CDR3 protein: CASSTGGTEGSYNEQFF. The CDR3, as DNA: TGTGCCAGTAGTACGGGGGGAACAGAGGGTTCCTACAATGAGCAGTTCTTC. The full variable domain, its missing parts supplied by reference TRBV19 and TRBJ2-1, is DGGITQSPKYLFRKEGQNVTLSCEQNLNHDAMYWYRQDPGQGLRLIYYSQIVNDFQKGDIAEGYSVSREKKESFPLTVTSAQKNPTAFYLCASSTGGTEGSYNEQFFGPGTRLTVL.

The V and J genes are TRBV7-9 and TRBJ1-2; TRBD1 might be the D (5 bases). The CDR3 runs to 15 residues. The germline gives CDR1 SEHNR, CDR2 FQNEAQ (reference sequence). Trimming pared 5 bases from V and 4 bases from J, leaving 17 bases between. The DNA of the CDR3 is TGTGCCAGCAGCACCATAGTGGGGACGCTCTATGGCTACACCTTC. Translation gives CASSTIVGTLYGYTF.